This TCR beta chain was sequenced for a study of graft-versus-host responses after intestinal transplantation (dated by TCRdb to the early 2020s). General notes on the study: The transplants that recipients received were multivisceral, liver-intestinal, or isolated intestinal. Every recipient was given anti-thymocyte globulin induction, followed by approximately 3 years of maintenance tacrolimus and steroids. Alloreactive clones were identified by sequencing pre-transplant mixed lymphocyte reaction products and comparing them with unstimulated pre-transplant donor and recipient T cells. Graft-versus-host and host-versus-graft alloreactive T cell clones were tracked in the graft, circulation and bone marrow after intestinal transplantation using bulk TCR-beta CDR3 sequencing. A peak of at least 4% donor T cells among recipient peripheral blood mononuclear cells was the definition used for donor T cell macrochimerism. Instead of going to the commercial service, samples from a few later patients were sequenced in-house on an Illumina MiSeq and processed with MiXCR. The cohort enrolled about two dozen intestinal transplant recipients including one retransplant, and a few patients lacking pretransplant specimens were excluded.

This clone was counted a single time. This receptor's antigen is unknown. No base-level quality is on record; no much larger clone is a single base apart. Library creation used the immunoSEQ multiplex PCR assay. In most patients, genomic DNA was isolated using the Qiagen DNeasy Blood and Tissue Kit and sent frozen to Adaptive Biotechnologies for TCR sequencing. For most patients, genomic DNA was subjected to high-throughput TCR-beta CDR3 sequencing by Adaptive Biotechnologies. The paper's data handling went like this. TCR sequencing data were retrieved from Adaptive's ImmunoSEQ software for 15 to 20 patients, whereas a few other patients were processed with MiXCR and VDJtools. CD4 versus CD8 sorting errors were corrected by removing sequences found in both subsets at a frequency ratio below 5:1. CDR3 nucleotide sequences shared between donor and recipient were removed because the origin of such sequences could not be assigned. Alloreactive clones required at least 2-fold expansion over unstimulated cells and minimum CFSE-low frequency of 0.002% (template counts) or 0.001% (read counts). Clones detected in sequenced pre-transplant spleen, lymph node, or MLR CFSE-low populations of the donor or recipient were defined as mappable. The cumulative frequency of alloreactive clones was calculated as a percentage of all sequences, weighted by copy number. TCRdb provides this immuneACCESS table in a form limited to in-frame rearrangements. Some clones are lacking; in checked studies, under half of them reflect an unresolved V gene, and why the rest are absent is not known. V and J calls and clone size are as listed in that table; D and trimming were resolved from the DNA. In all, the sample holds roughly 69,000 clones, and over 90% of those were seen once. 1.5% to 2% of the sample rests with the top ten.

Study-wide findings and limitations: In the allografts of patients with donor T cell macrochimerism, GvH to HvG T cell clonal ratios were high. The relatively low number and heterogeneity of intestinal transplant patients limited the conclusions. Early after transplant, declines in HvG clones were associated with peak levels of circulating GvH clones. GvH clones were detected in recipient bone marrow, and some appeared earlier in ileal mucosa or blood, consistent with an intestinal mucosal origin.

Explained via the paper, the time point label denotes: cells obtained before transplantation from donor or recipient. CD3+CD4+ and CD3+CD8+ populations were FACS-sorted from unstimulated pre-transplant donor and recipient cells taken from spleen or lymph nodes. The CDR3, from cysteine to phenylalanine, totals 15 residues. Solely the CDR3 DNA is kept, with 45 bases framed from the first base. Taken from the germline V gene (reference sequence), the CDR1 and CDR2 loops are SEHNR and FQNEAQ. The germline ends are 11 bases apart after V is trimmed by 1 base and J by 2 bases. The V and J genes are TRBV7-9 and TRBJ2-5; the D gene cannot be named for sure. Here the sequenced sample was unstimulated CD8+ T cells sorted from spleen or lymph node cells, taken before transplant. The TCR originated in a human donor who was the organ donor for an intestinal transplant. The CDR3: CASSLGVDFQETQYF. The sequenced DNA is TGTGCCAGCAGCTTAGGCGTCGACTTTCAAGAGACCCAGTACTTC.